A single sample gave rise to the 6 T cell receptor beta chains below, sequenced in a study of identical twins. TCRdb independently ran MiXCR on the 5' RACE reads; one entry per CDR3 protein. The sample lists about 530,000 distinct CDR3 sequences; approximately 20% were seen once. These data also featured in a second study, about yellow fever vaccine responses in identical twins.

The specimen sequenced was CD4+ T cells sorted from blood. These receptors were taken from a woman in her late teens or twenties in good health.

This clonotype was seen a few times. The CDR3 nucleotides read TGCGCCAGCAGCTTGGCCGCTCAGGGAGGGGCTATGAACACTGAAGCTTTCTTT. Translating it yields CASSLAAQGGAMNTEAFF. The chain combines TRBV5-1 with TRBJ1-1; TRBD1 is a possible D gene (5 bases). The CDR3 is made up of 18 amino acids. Germline V gene lookup returns CDR1 SGHRS and CDR2 YFSETQ. With 0 bases removed from V and 0 bases from J, the gap between germline ends came to 18 bases.

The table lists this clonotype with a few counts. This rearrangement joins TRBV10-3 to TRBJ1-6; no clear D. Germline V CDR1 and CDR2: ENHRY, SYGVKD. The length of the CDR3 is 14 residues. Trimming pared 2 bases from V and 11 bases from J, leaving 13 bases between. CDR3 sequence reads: CAISEDDVVAPLHF. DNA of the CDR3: TGTGCCATCAGTGAGGATGACGTTGTGGCACCCCTCCACTTT.

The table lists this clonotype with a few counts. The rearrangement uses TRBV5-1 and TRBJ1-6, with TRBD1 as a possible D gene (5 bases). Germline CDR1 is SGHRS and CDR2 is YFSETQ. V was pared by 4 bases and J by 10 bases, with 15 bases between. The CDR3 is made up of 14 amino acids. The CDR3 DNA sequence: TGCGCCAGCAGCCCGGGACTGATCGTCTCACCCCTCCACTTT. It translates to CASSPGLIVSPLHF.

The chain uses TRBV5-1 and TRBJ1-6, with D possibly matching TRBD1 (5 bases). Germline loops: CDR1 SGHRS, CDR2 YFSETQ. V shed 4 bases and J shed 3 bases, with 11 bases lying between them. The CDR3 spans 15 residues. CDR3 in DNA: TGCGCCAGCAGCCCGGGACCGAACTATAATTCACCCCTCCACTTT. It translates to CASSPGPNYNSPLHF.

The CDR3 nucleotides are TGTGCCACCACCCTAGACGGCGCCAAGCCCCAGCATTTT. The encoded protein is CATTLDGAKPQHF. This chain uses TRBV15 with TRBJ1-5; no reliable D call. V was trimmed by 7 bases and J by 8 bases, leaving 15 bases between them. CDR1 and CDR2 (germline): LNHNV, YYDKDF (reference sequence). The CDR3 length is 13 residues.

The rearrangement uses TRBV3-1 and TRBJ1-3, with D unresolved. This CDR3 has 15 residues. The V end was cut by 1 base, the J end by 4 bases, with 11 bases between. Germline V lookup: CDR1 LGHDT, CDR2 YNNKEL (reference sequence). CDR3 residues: CASSQGWVRGNTIYF. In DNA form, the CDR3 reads TGTGCCAGCAGCCAAGGTTGGGTTCGGGGAAACACCATATATTTT. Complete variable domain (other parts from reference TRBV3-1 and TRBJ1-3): DTAVSQTPKYLVTQMGNDKSIKCEQNLGHDTMYWYKQDSKKFLKIMFSYNNKELIINETVPNRFSPKSPDKAHLNLHINSLELGDSAVYFCASSQGWVRGNTIYFGEGSWLTVV.